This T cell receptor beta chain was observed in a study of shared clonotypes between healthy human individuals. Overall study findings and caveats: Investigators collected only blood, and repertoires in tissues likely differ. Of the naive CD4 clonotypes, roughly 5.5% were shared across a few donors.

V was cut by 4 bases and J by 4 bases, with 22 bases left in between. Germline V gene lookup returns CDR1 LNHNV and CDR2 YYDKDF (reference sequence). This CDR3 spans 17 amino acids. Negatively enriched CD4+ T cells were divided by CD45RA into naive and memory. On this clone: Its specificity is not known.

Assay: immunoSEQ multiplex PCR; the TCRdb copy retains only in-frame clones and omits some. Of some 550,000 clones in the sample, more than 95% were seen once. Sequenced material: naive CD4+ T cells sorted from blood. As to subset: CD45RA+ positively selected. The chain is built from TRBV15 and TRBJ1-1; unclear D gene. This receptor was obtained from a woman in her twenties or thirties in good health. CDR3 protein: CATSKSGWRGTRTEAFF. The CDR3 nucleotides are TGTGCCACCAGCAAGTCGGGCTGGCGGGGTACTCGCACTGAAGCTTTCTTT.